One TCR beta chain is described in this entry. The antigen remains unidentified. This specimen belongs to a study of cytotoxic CD8 clonotypes in ibrutinib-treated CLL. Study information: Of the patients, 11 were relapsed/refractory, approximately 15 treatment-naive and under 18 IGHV unmutated.

TCRdb's table, derived via immunoSEQ multiplex PCR, lists solely in-frame clones and lacks some. The table lists 150,000 or so clones, approximately 91% of them singletons, with about 2.9% in the top ten. Points from the study as a whole: Public clonotypes proved infrequent, and on treatment they shrank or remained steady.

Germline CDR1 is MDHEN and CDR2 is SYDVKM. The CDR3 covers 17 residues. With 8 bases clipped from V and 5 bases from J, the junction kept 21 bases outside the gene matches. The material sequenced was PBMCs, taken at disease progression, from a patient treated with ibrutinib. This receptor was obtained from a human donor with chronic lymphocytic leukemia. The rearrangement uses TRBV28 and TRBJ2-7, with 7 bases aligning to TRBD2. The CDR3 DNA follows: TGTGCCAGCTCAACAGGCATAGCAGGCGGGAGTGGGGACGAGCAGTACTTC. Protein sequence: CASSTGIAGGSGDEQYF.